The following is a T cell receptor beta chain sequence with its context. Its antigen target is currently unknown. No clone much larger than this one lies a single base away; base qualities are absent. This entry comes from a study of cytomegalovirus exposure and HLA in healthy donors (dated by TCRdb to about 2017). Notes on the research overall: An earlier analysis of roughly 610 of the donors reported approximately 300 Gb of sequence data and 100 million to 120 million unique TCR beta sequences obtained from roughly 180 million T cells. An early release that covered roughly 600 HLA-typed donors contained approximately 300 gigabases of sequencing data and some 87 million unique TCR sequences. Among the approximately 420 genotyped donors, approximately 82% belonged to the genetic ancestry cluster associated with self-reported Caucasian donors. The aim of the study was to test whether cataloging public T cell receptors could identify signatures of past pathogen exposure. The study profiled the T cell repertoires of fewer than 850 subjects by immunosequencing and related them to cytomegalovirus serostatus. A separate validation cohort of roughly 130 different subjects was used in addition to the roughly 670-subject first cohort. To predict cytomegalovirus infection status, the study combined high-throughput TCR immunosequencing, statistical association of individual TCRs with disease status, and machine learning. A later analysis re-examined previously published TCR beta repertoires from several hundred donors and added high-resolution HLA genotyping to investigate patterns of TCR occurrence. Rather than using new phenotypic data, the later analysis identified candidate immune exposures from TCR beta sequences and from how often those sequences occurred across donors. An earlier analysis of around 580 of the donors used high-throughput TCR beta sequencing to judge whether each TCR beta V gene segment behaved as functional or pseudogenic. Donor age, sex, ethnicity and CMV serostatus were compiled alongside the repertoire data. A later genetic analysis used genome-wide SNP genotypes for about 65% of the roughly 700 donors, treating that subset as a discovery cohort. All discovery cohort repertoires had been generated on a single sequencing platform. Class I and class II HLA loci were covered by the typing at four-digit resolution. The number of typed donors differed by locus: about 620-630 for A, B, C, DRB1 and DQB1; 500 to 550 for DQA1; some 590 for DPA1; and roughly 470 for DPB1. A handful of DR-DQ haplotypes were handled as single units for association and clustering because linkage in the cohort was strong. On average, around 240,000 unique TCR beta nucleotide sequences were sequenced per donor among 398 genotyped donors of the cohort, with approximately 18% of those sequences being non-productive.

The cohort was made up of around 720 healthy bone marrow donors. At the time of sampling, every cohort member was nominally healthy, though immune exposures that went unrecorded were likely present. The donor was CMV seronegative and belonged to the group of roughly 330 seronegative cohort members. Each donor provided a peripheral blood sample, and peripheral blood mononuclear cells were used for TCR beta sequencing. Genomic DNA extraction from the blood cell samples was performed with the Qiagen DNeasy Blood Extraction Kit. Library generation was performed with the immunoSEQ multiplex PCR assay. For the multiplex PCR, a mixture combining 60 forward primers for TCR Vbeta segments and 13 reverse primers for TCR Jbeta segments was used. A multiplex PCR assay on genomic DNA amplified the CDR3 region of rearranged TCR beta genes. The Illumina HiSeq System was used to sequence the amplified TCR beta libraries as 87-base-pair reads. From the authors' description of their analysis: In a later analysis, roughly 80 million unique TCR beta chains were counted across the roughly 700 repertoires, and roughly 11 million of these chains were shared by at least two donors. Raw reads were error-corrected and collapsed into unique sequences by a nearest-neighbor algorithm in which closely related sequences were merged to remove PCR and sequencing errors. Alignment of CDR3 sequences to IMGT reference sequences was used to assign V, D and J gene segments. Each retained sequence needed at least a six-nucleotide match to both a V gene segment and a J gene segment. Rearrangements were called productive when the CDR3 lacked stop codons and stayed in frame with V and J; all others were non-productive. CDR3 was defined according to IMGT convention as the region running from the second conserved V-encoded cysteine to the conserved J-encoded phenylalanine. The earlier analysis of 500 to 600 of the donors excluded sequences that lacked an unambiguous match to a single V gene segment. In an earlier analysis of a few hundred of the donors, V segments were called functional above 56.7% productive rearrangements and were called segregating when the between-donor standard deviation exceeded 5%. A statistical classification framework was built to diagnose cytomegalovirus status from the catalog of TCR beta chain sequences. V and J gene assignment, in a later analysis, came from comparing TCR nucleotide sequences with IMGT/GENE-DB human TR gene sequences. A later analysis assigned CDR3 sequences and most-parsimonious VDJ recombination scenarios with the TCRdist pipeline. In a later analysis, each TCR beta chain was defined by its CDR3 amino acid sequence together with its V-gene family, and reads without a unique V-gene family were excluded. To address suspected cross-contamination and a sequencing artifact, a later analysis removed approximately 600 highly shared, low-generation-probability nucleotide sequences. For each public chain, a later analysis derived a clonal expansion index from normalized ranks of inferred template counts within each repertoire. In a later analysis, generation probabilities were computed with a VDJ recombination model fitted to out-of-frame rearrangements, and the resulting probabilities were checked against IGoR. Hypergeometric tests were used in a later analysis to score TCR-TCR, TCR-HLA and TCR-CMV co-occurrence, with a repertoire-size bias correction applied to the TCR pairs. To estimate false discovery rates, a later analysis permuted the HLA or CMV assignments 20 times. In a later analysis, co-occurring TCRs were grouped with DBSCAN, and TCRdist sequence similarity was added when clustering was performed within HLA-allele-positive subsets. Repertoires with fewer than 30,000 or more than 120,000 public chains were left out of co-occurrence clustering, as were a handful of repertoires with anomalous nucleotide sharing. TCRdb's version of the immuneACCESS table is confined to in-frame rearrangements and falls short of the full clone set. An unresolved V gene accounts for under half of the shortfall where checked; the remainder is of unknown origin. V, J and clone size are those of that table, while D and trimming were read from the DNA. The sample has under 250,000 clones on record, approximately 79% of them singletons. The biggest ten clones account for 1.5% to 2% of the sample.

Measured from the cysteine to the phenylalanine, the CDR3 is 13 residues long. The DNA shown is the 39-base CDR3, in frame from base 1. For CDR1 and CDR2, the germline V gene (reference sequence) lists GTSNPN and SVGIG. V is cut by 5 bases and J by 3 bases, and the space between the germline ends is 14 bases. Points the paper makes about the study in general: Correlated functional status among segregating V segments might be attributable to linkage disequilibrium, but an unknown experimental factor could not be ruled out. In an earlier analysis of about 600 of the donors, most TCR beta V segments appeared in productive rearrangements about 87% or about 30% of the time, broadly matching IMGT annotations. Because HLA typing was unavailable for some donors at each locus, only the typed subset was used in association tests. The authors suggested that the approach could potentially be generalized to other disease states and immunological phenotypes. According to a later genetic analysis, donors in an Asian-associated ancestry cluster had fewer N-insertions in productive TCRs than the approximately 630-donor mean. At a false discovery rate of 0.05, a later analysis linked some 17,000 TCR beta sequences to specific HLA alleles. Most CMV-associated TCR beta chains appeared to be HLA-restricted in a later analysis, and the HLA associations seemed to be driven largely by CMV exposure. The only immune exposure information available for the cohort was CMV serostatus. Strong co-occurrence of HLA alleles, especially DR and DQ, made assigning TCR associations to individual alleles difficult. In a later analysis, HLA-associated TCR beta chains were found to be more clonally expanded and to have lower generation probabilities than equally common non-associated chains. In vitro tests confirmed that three of the cytomegalovirus-associated TCR beta chains recognize cytomegalovirus antigens. A cluster of highly shared sequence variants was judged likely to be a technical artifact of the sequencing pipeline. Cytomegalovirus status was reported to be diagnosed by the classifier with high specificity and sensitivity in both the original and validation cohorts. Several of the top co-occurrence clusters appeared to be linked to parvovirus B19, influenza, CMV and Epstein-Barr virus, according to a later analysis. This cohort had only TCR beta chains sequenced, and the lack of alpha or paired-chain data limited which features could be detected. The study listed 150 to 200 TCR beta chains as associated with cytomegalovirus. In a later analysis, TCR association rates were found to vary across HLA loci, with the most associated TCRs seen for DRB1 alleles and the fewest for HLA-C alleles. Because counts were too low, more than 15 rarely observed V segments, including chromosome 9 orphons, were left out of the earlier analysis of 587 of the donors. Across donors, most TCR sequences were observed very rarely, whereas some public TCRs were present in many individuals. A further reported finding was that TCR beta sequences accurately predicted the HLA-A and HLA-B alleles for most subjects in the first cohort. Roughly uniform sequencing depth across donors was assumed in presence/absence analyses, although this assumption may not hold. An association between a missense DCLRE1C variant and V-gene and J-gene trimming of TCR beta chains was found in a later genetic analysis and replicated in an independent cohort. The 87-base-pair reads could not distinguish some IMGT-functional V segments, including TRBV6-2 and TRBV6-3, so those segments were excluded.

The TCR sequence derives from a man aged 45-60 years in good health and CMV-seronegative. The material sequenced was PBMCs. The rearranged chain carries TRBV30 and TRBJ2-7; D gene: possibly TRBD1, on 5 matching bases. The CDR3 corresponds to CAWGPATDYEQYF. The DNA sequence is TGTGCCTGGGGACCAGCGACAGACTACGAGCAGTACTTC.